This note documents a single T cell receptor beta chain sequence. Antigen unknown. Sequencing was performed with immunoSEQ multiplex PCR; in TCRdb, only in-frame clones are kept and a portion is missing. Counted here are around 100,000 clones, approximately 86% occurring once; the ten biggest clones make up about 15%. This CDR3 spans 17 amino acids. Germline lookup yields CDR1 MDHEN and CDR2 SYDVKM. Germline trimming cut 4 bases from V and 3 bases from J; bases unmatched to any gene: 11. The sample is drawn from a study of Ad26.COV2.S vaccination and SARS-CoV-2 variants. Study results and caveats: Substantial breadth in spike-specific CD8+ and CD4+ T cell responses was reportedly seen after vaccination. Analytic work on TCR breadth and depth might have understated the full extent of total T cell responses. Vaccine recipients showed a spike-specific TCR breadth that was higher than in placebo recipients.

The receptor was isolated from a human donor who had recovered from COVID-19. The specimen comprised peripheral blood, sampled after recovery from COVID-19. The chain links TRBV28 to TRBJ1-2, with TRBD1 matching over 10 bases. Here the CDR3 DNA reads TGTGCCAGCAGTTCGACAGGGGGCCGGAATATGGACTATGGCTACACCTTC. Protein product: CASSSTGGRNMDYGYTF.